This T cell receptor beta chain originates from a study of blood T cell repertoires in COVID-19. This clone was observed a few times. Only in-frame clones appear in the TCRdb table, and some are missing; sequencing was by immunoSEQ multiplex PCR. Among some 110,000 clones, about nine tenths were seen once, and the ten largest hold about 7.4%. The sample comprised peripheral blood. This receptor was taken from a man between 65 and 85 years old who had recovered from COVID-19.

The CDR3 nucleotides read TGTGCCATCCGGAAGGAGGGCGAGGGGGAGACCCAGTACTTC. It is translated as CAIRKEGEGETQYF. The chain uses TRBV10-3 and TRBJ2-5; maybe TRBD2 (6 bases). This CDR3 spans 14 amino acids. V gave up 8 bases and J gave up 5 bases, with 18 bases separating them. Looked up from germline, CDR1 is ENHRY and CDR2 is SYGVKD.